The 22 T cell receptor beta chains below all came from one sample that was sequenced in a study of T cells in Graves' hyperthyroidism and ophthalmopathy. The investigators amplified TCR beta CDR3 regions from RNA transcripts. The HTBI primer set was used in a first-round RT-PCR of the TCR CDR3. Each CDR3 protein is one row after TCRdb ran MiXCR on the multiplex PCR reads. The sample has some 800,000 distinct CDR3 sequences; 35% to 45% are singletons. Sequencing was performed on blood. Every receptor here comes from a man aged 18 to 35 with Graves' hyperthyroidism.

V is TRBV19 and J is TRBJ2-7; either TRBD1 or TRBD2 may supply D (5 bases each). The CDR3 extends over 17 amino acids. Germline V gene data show CDR1 as LNHDA and CDR2 as SQIVND (reference sequence). V shed 5 bases and J shed 1 base, with 21 bases lying between them. Written as DNA, the CDR3 is TGTGCCAGTAGTTCCTCCGGGACCCCACCCCGATCCTACGAGCAGTACTTC. Its protein is CASSSSGTPPRSYEQYF.

In this sample, this clonotype turned up a few times. The rearrangement links TRBV7-2 to TRBJ2-5, with TRBD2 matching over 9 bases. After removal of 1 base from V and 2 bases from J, the junction contained 2 bases not matched to a gene. The CDR3 has 15 residues. Germline values: CDR1 SGHTA, CDR2 FQGNSA. The CDR3 is CASSLGLAEQETQYF. As DNA, the CDR3 is TGTGCCAGCAGCTTAGGACTAGCGGAACAAGAGACCCAGTACTTC.

In this sample, this clonotype turned up a few times. This chain uses TRBV9 with TRBJ1-3, with D perhaps TRBD1 (6 bases). Looked up from germline, CDR1 is SGDLS and CDR2 is YYNGEE. Trimming took 2 bases from V and 1 from J, leaving 10 bases between them. The length of the CDR3 is 15 residues. CDR3 amino acids: CASSVRGDSGNTIYF. The CDR3 DNA reads as TGTGCCAGCAGCGTCAGGGGTGATTCTGGAAACACCATATATTTT.

The V gene is TRBV5-1, the J gene TRBJ1-2; 7 bases are shared with TRBD1. CDR3 length: 14 residues. V was pared by 3 bases and J by 6 bases, with 8 bases of the junction left unmatched. In germline, CDR1 is SGHRS, CDR2 YFSETQ. For the CDR3, the DNA is TGCGCCAGCAGCTCTCGACAGGGAGGGAATGGCTACACCTTC. Its protein is CASSSRQGGNGYTF.

This clonotype was counted between two and nine times. This chain uses TRBV5-8 with TRBJ2-7; TRBD1 matches at 8 bases. There are 15 residues in the CDR3. V lost 5 bases to trimming and J lost 3 bases; unmatched junction nucleotides: 10. The germline gives CDR1 SGHTS, CDR2 YDEGEE. This chain's CDR3 is CASSHDYRGNYEQYF. The DNA of the CDR3 is TGTGCCAGCAGTCACGACTACAGGGGGAACTACGAGCAGTACTTC.

This clonotype was observed many times. This chain connects TRBV10-3 to TRBJ2-5; either TRBD1 or TRBD2 may fit D (5 bases each). With 3 bases removed from V and 4 bases from J, the gap between germline ends came to 15 bases. The CDR3 loop spans 15 amino acids. Looked up from germline, CDR1 is ENHRY and CDR2 is SYGVKD. CDR3: CAISDPGTGRETQYF. The CDR3 coding sequence is TGTGCCATCAGTGACCCCGGGACGGGGAGAGAGACCCAGTACTTC.

The rearrangement links TRBV12-3 or TRBV12-4 to TRBJ1-2, with D tentatively TRBD1 (5 bases). V shed 5 bases and J shed 4 bases, with 14 bases lying between them. The CDR3 consists of 14 residues. CDR3 sequence (DNA): TGTGCCAGCAGTCCCTCCGGGGGTGGCTATGGCTACACCTTC. Protein product: CASSPSGGGYGYTF.

This clonotype has a handful of counts. This sequence joins TRBV20-1 and TRBJ1-1; maybe TRBD1 (5 bases). This CDR3 comprises 13 residues. Germline V CDR1 and CDR2: DFQATT, SNEGSKA (reference sequence). V was shortened by 2 bases and J by 1 base, with 8 bases between the two germline ends. The DNA of the CDR3 is TGCAGTGCTAGACCCCAGGGGAACACTGAAGCTTTCTTT. It encodes CSARPQGNTEAFF.

This clonotype was picked up a small number of times. The chain couples TRBV5-1 to TRBJ2-5, with TRBD1 identical over 8 bases. The V and J ends lost 4 bases and 9 bases, in that order; junction bases with no gene match: 17. The CDR3 length is 16 residues. Germline V CDR1 and CDR2: SGHRS, YFSETQ. The CDR3 nucleotides read TGCGCCAGCAGCCCGAGACAGGGGAGGTTCGGAGGGGCCCAGTACTTC. It translates to CASSPRQGRFGGAQYF.

V and J are TRBV10-3 and TRBJ1-4; TRBD1 agrees at 10 bases. The J segment lost 6 bases and the V segment lost 8 bases, leaving 6 bases of the junction unmatched. Per germline, CDR1 ENHRY and CDR2 SYGVKD. The CDR3 runs 14 residues. Here the CDR3 reads CAIGQGTGDEKLFF. CDR3 DNA sequence: TGTGCCATCGGCCAGGGGACAGGGGATGAAAAACTGTTTTTT.

Many counts were recorded for this clonotype. The V gene is TRBV25-1, the J gene TRBJ2-7, with no clear D. V dropped 4 bases and J dropped 2 bases, with 12 bases sitting between them. Germline CDR1 reads MGHDK; CDR2 reads SYGVNS. This CDR3 is 14 amino acids long. The CDR3 here is CASSVGHPTYEQYF. The CDR3 DNA follows: TGTGCCAGCAGTGTCGGTCATCCAACCTACGAGCAGTACTTC.

In its sample, this clonotype was seen a few times. This chain links TRBV7-9 with TRBJ2-7; no definite D call. V was shortened by 4 bases and J by 2 bases, with 9 bases between the two germline ends. Germline V gene lookup returns CDR1 SEHNR and CDR2 FQNEAQ (reference sequence). This CDR3 spans 13 amino acids. DNA for the CDR3: TGTGCCAGCAGCTCTGCAGCCACCTACGAGCAGTACTTC. It is translated as CASSSAATYEQYF.

This clonotype appeared a single time. The V call is TRBV10-1, the J call TRBJ2-7, with 10 bases matching TRBD1. The V segment lost 2 bases and the J segment 6 bases; nucleotides outside the gene matches: 4. Germline loops: CDR1 WNHNN, CDR2 SYGVQD (reference sequence). The CDR3 extends over 14 amino acids. CDR3 residues: CASSETRTGGEQYF. In DNA form, the CDR3 reads TGCGCCAGCAGTGAGACCAGGACAGGGGGCGAGCAGTACTTC.

The J gene is TRBJ2-2, the V gene TRBV7-3, with D possibly being TRBD2 (7 bases). Trimming took 4 bases from V and 4 from J, leaving 19 bases between them. Germline V gives CDR1 SGHTA, CDR2 FQGTGA. CDR3 size: 17 residues. The CDR3 region is CASSSSGWGGRTGELFF. In DNA form, the CDR3 reads TGTGCCAGCAGCTCCTCGGGGTGGGGGGGCCGCACCGGGGAGCTGTTTTTT.

V and J are TRBV11-2 and TRBJ1-6; D ambiguous. Trimming pared 0 bases from V and 7 bases from J, leaving 10 bases between. Germline V CDR1 and CDR2: SGHAT, FQNNGV. CDR3 length equals 15 residues. In DNA, the CDR3 is TGTGCCAGCAGCTTAGAAGTACTGCTCAATTCACCCCTCCACTTT. Its protein is CASSLEVLLNSPLHF.

The CDR3 sequence is CASNVGRTGELFF. The CDR3 bases are TGTGCCAGCAATGTGGGAAGGACCGGGGAGCTGTTTTTT. The rearrangement uses TRBV28 and TRBJ2-2; no clear D gene. The CDR3 is made up of 13 amino acids. V was clipped by 7 bases and J by 5 bases, with 11 bases between them. In germline, CDR1 is MDHEN, CDR2 SYDVKM.

This clonotype was detected once. V and J are TRBV5-1 and TRBJ2-5; D uncertain. With 7 bases removed from V and 1 base from J, the gap between germline ends came to 17 bases. This CDR3 has 15 residues. Germline assignment: CDR1 SGHRS and CDR2 YFSETQ. CDR3: CASGRGTTTQETQYF. In DNA form, the CDR3 reads TGCGCCAGCGGCCGCGGAACGACGACCCAAGAGACCCAGTACTTC. The full variable domain, rest sourced from reference TRBV5-1 and TRBJ2-5, is KAGVTQTPRYLIKTRGQQVTLSCSPISGHRSVSWYQQTPGQGLQFLFEYFSETQRNKGNFPGRFSGRQFSNSRSEMNVSTLELGDSALYLCASGRGTTTQETQYFGPGTRLLVL.

The chain joins TRBV2 to TRBJ2-5; no clear D gene. This CDR3 region has 14 residues. V dropped 6 bases and J dropped 7 bases, with 18 bases sitting between them. CDR1 is SNHLY and CDR2 is FYNNEI in the germline V gene. The CDR3 nucleotides are TGTGCCAGCAGCGGAATAGGGCCCCCGGGGACCCAGTACTTC. It translates to CASSGIGPPGTQYF. The variable domain in full, with the rest retrieved from reference TRBV2 and TRBJ2-5, is EPEVTQTPSHQVTQMGQEVILRCVPISNHLYFYWYRQILGQKVEFLVSFYNNEISEKSEIFDDQFSVERPDGSNFTLKIRSTKLEDSAMYFCASSGIGPPGTQYFGPGTRLLVL.

The chain recombines TRBV12-3 or TRBV12-4 with TRBJ2-5, with D possibly TRBD2 on 5 matching bases. CDR3 length equals 14 residues. Trimming stripped 7 bases from V and 1 base from J, with 13 bases between. The CDR3, as DNA: TGTGCCAGCACCCCCGGACTGCCCCAAGAGACCCAGTACTTC. This sequence encodes CASTPGLPQETQYF.

The chain is built from TRBV7-8 and TRBJ2-7, with D possibly matching TRBD1 (5 bases). From germline, CDR1 is SGHVS and CDR2 FQNEAQ. This CDR3 spans 15 amino acids. Trimming cost V 6 bases and J 2 bases, with 17 bases left between them. Here the CDR3 reads CASRSNSTGPYEQYF. The CDR3 region has the DNA TGTGCCAGCAGATCCAATTCAACAGGACCCTACGAGCAGTACTTC.

The chain couples TRBV6-2 or TRBV6-3 to TRBJ1-3, with a weak D call TRBD1 (6 bases). The CDR3 totals 18 residues. Germline-derived CDR1 and CDR2 are MNHEY and SVGEGT. V shed 0 bases and J shed 7 bases, with 22 bases lying between them. CDR3 coding DNA: TGTGCCAGCAGTTACTCGATTGGAGGGGACCTCCAGGGGAACACCATATATTTT. This encodes CASSYSIGGDLQGNTIYF.

In its sample, this clonotype was seen a few times. The chain employs TRBV2 and TRBJ1-2; D unresolved. Germline V gene data show CDR1 as SNHLY and CDR2 as FYNNEI. Between the trimmed V and J ends, which lost 4 bases and 4 bases, there was a span of 10 bases. The CDR3 length is 13 residues. For the CDR3, the DNA is TGTGCCAGCAGTGCCGGGGTAGGCTATGGCTACACCTTC. Protein sequence: CASSAGVGYGYTF. The full variable domain, rest sourced from reference TRBV2 and TRBJ1-2, is EPEVTQTPSHQVTQMGQEVILRCVPISNHLYFYWYRQILGQKVEFLVSFYNNEISEKSEIFDDQFSVERPDGSNFTLKIRSTKLEDSAMYFCASSAGVGYGYTFGSGTRLTVV.